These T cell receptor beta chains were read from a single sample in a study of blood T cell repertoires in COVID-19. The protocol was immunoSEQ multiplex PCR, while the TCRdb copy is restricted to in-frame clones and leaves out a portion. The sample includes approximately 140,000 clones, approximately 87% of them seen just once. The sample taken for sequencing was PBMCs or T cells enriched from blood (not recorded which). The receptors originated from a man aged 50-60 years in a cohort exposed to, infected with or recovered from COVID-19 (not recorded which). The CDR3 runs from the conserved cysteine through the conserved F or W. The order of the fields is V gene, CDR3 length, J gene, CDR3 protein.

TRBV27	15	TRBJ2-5	CASSAGGIPQETQYF
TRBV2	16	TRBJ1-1	CASSEARDSWETEAFF
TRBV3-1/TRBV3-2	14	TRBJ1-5	CASSQGGSNQPQHF
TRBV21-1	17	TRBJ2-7	CASSLREVGQGNREQYF
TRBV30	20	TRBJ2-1	CAWSVRWSGQAKSSYNEQFF
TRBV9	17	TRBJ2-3	CASSPIPWVGSTDTQYF
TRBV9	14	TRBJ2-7	CASSQAGVSSEQYF
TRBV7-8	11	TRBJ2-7	CASRLGREQYF
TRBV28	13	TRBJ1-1	CASSRSPDTEAFF
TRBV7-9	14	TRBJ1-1	CATRTGQTGTEAFF
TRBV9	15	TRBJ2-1	CASSASGSSYNEQFF
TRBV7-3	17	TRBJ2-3	CASSRAIAGGPPDTQYF
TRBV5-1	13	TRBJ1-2	CASSLGQIYGYTF
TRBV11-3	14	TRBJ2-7	CASSLDTSPVEQYF
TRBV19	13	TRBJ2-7	CASSTDRAYEQYF
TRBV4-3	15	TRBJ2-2	CASSQEPGWTGELFF
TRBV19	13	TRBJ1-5	CASSRVSNQPQHF
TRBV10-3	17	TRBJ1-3	CAISGPWGTVAGNTIYF
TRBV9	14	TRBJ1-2	CASSSPGKSYGYTF
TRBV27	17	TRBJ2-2	CASSLSRTGTNTGELFF
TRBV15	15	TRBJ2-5	CATSGILDGEETQYF
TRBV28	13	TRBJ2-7	CASSSRPSYEQYF
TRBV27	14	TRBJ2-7	CASSLAGTYYEQYF
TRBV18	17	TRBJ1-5	CASSGDRTIGGHQPQHF
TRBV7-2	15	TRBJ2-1	CASSLGLAAYNEQFF
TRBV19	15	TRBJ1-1	CASSITGSGNTEAFF
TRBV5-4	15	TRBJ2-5	CASSLAGGLPETQYF
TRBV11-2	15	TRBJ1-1	CASSPRTGKGTEAFF
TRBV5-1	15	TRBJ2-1	CASSLEQGAYNEQFF
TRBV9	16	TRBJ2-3	CASSVVVAGVTDTQYF
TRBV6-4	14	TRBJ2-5	CASPLGTYQETQYF
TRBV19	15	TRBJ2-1	CASSAPGQGTNEQFF
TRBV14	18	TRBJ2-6	CASSPGLAGGSGANVLTF